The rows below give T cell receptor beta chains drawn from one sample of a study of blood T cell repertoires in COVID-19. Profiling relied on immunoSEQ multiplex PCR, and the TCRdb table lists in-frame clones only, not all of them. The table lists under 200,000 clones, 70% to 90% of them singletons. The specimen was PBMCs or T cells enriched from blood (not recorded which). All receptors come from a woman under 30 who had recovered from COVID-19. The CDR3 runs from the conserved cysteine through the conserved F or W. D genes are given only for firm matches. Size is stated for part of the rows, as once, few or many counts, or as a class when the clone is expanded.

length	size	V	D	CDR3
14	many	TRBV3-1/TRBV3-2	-	CASSQGGGVGGYTF
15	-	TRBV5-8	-	CASSFRGTGWEKLFF
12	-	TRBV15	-	CATSRGEEKLFF
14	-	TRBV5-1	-	CASSLSVPSYEQYF
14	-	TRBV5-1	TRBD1	CASGTSTGVREQYF
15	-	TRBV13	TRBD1	CASSFEGQGAGELFF
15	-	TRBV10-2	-	CASRVPASNTGELFF
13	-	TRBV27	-	CASGWRLNTEAFF
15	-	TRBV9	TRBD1	CASSADHAGGYGYTF
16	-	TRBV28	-	CASSLKEPLGGQPQHF
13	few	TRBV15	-	CATSGGGNYGYTF
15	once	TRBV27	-	CASSLKSGNLYGYTF
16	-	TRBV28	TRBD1	CASSRTGGGSNQPQHF
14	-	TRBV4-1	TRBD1	CASSQDQGGTEAFF
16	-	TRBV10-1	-	CASSESRRFGTTEAFF
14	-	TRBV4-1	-	CASSQDRVAYEQYF
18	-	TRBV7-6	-	CASSLAVWTRIYQETQYF
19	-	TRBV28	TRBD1	CASSLWIGVGQGPYNEQFF
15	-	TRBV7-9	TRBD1	CASSLASAGGNEQFF
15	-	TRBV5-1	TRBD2	CAPRGGGGLGETQYF
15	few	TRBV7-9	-	CASSFSSQGYEKLFF
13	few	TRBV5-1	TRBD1	CASSGGQGYEQYF
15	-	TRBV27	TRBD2	CASSLVSGGANEQFF
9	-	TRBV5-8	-	CASSRALFF
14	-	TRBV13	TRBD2	CASSSKTSGPEQFF
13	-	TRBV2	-	CASSPTDTGELFF
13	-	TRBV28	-	CASRSRGASGYTF
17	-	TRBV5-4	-	CASSLGGLQGKGSPLHF
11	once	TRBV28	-	CASSRSYEQYF
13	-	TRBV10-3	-	CAIESEVHTEAFF
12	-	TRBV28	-	CASSLTPFEAFF
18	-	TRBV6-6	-	CASSPDLGRQFSSYEQYF
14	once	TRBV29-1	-	CSVIRRGGRETQYF
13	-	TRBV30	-	CAGTQATNSPLHF
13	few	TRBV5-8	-	CASSSGMGHLYTF
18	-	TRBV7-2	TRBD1	CASTGQTGSFSSGNTIYF
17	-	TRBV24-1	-	CATPIGGLYFSGNTIYF
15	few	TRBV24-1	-	CATSESDRDTGELFF
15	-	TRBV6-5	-	CASSYSTVDRTGYTF
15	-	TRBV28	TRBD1	CASSWDSSGNTEAFF
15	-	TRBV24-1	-	CATSSGVSSNQPQHF
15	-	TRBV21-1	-	CASKRAGREPYEQYF
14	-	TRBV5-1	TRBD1	CASSPRTGTVGYTF
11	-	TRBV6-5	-	CASTRAGELFF
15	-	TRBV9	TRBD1	CASSAGQHSNQPQHF
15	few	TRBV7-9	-	CASSLRENWNTEAFF
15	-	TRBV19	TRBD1	CASSIVGGPNTEAFF
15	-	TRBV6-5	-	CASSGTQRPKDTQYF
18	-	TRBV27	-	CASSLVGVEGIAGQPQHF
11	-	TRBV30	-	CAWSVNRGAFF
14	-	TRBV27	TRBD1	CASSRNRGYQPQHF
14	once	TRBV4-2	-	CASSHGLTNTEAFF
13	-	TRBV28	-	CASILGADQPQHF
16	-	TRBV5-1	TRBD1	CASSLAGTVSGNTIYF